This T cell receptor (beta chain) was identified in a study of spatial heterogeneity in lung cancer. The overall study: Across the raw uncorrected reads, a unique TCR and UMI combination was observed, on average, more than ten times. Study conclusions and caveats: The study found ubiquitous expanded tumor TCRs in blood more at resection than follow-up.

This clonotype was counted at least ten times. The target antigen is unknown. Time point in this sample: blood at routine non-recurrence follow-up after resection. Every TCR cDNA molecule bore its own unique molecular identifier. TCRdb re-called the 5' RACE reads through MiXCR, storing one row per CDR3 protein. Here the sample spans some 43,000 distinct CDR3 sequences, more than 9% being singletons. The sequence derives from a female donor with early-stage non-small cell lung cancer. The source was PBMCs, collected at follow-up.

The DNA for the CDR3 is TGTGCCAGCACCATGTTGGGTAGGAACCAAGAGACCCAGTACTTC. Its translation is CASTMLGRNQETQYF. The genes are TRBV28 and TRBJ2-5; D not resolved. The CDR3 is 15 residues long. Germline lookup yields CDR1 MDHEN and CDR2 SYDVKM. Trimming stripped 7 bases from V and 0 bases from J, with 15 bases between.